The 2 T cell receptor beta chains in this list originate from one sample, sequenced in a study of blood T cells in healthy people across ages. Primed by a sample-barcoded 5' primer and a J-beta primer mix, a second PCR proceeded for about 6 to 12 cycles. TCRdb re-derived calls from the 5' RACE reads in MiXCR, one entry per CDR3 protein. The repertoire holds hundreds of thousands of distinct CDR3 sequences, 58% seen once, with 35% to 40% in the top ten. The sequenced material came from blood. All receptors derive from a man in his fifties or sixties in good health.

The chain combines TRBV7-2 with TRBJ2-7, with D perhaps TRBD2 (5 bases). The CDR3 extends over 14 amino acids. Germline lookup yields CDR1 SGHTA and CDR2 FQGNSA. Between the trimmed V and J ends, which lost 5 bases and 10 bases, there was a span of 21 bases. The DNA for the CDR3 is TGTGCCAGCAGCCGCGAGGGAGCCCTGGGTACCCAGTACTTC. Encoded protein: CASSREGALGTQYF.

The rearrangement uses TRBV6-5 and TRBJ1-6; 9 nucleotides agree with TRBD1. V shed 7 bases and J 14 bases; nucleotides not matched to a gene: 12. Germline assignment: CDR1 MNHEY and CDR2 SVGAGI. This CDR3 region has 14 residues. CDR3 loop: CASKRDRAQGALHF. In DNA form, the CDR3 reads TGTGCCAGCAAAAGGGACAGGGCCCAAGGAGCCCTCCACTTT.